The sequence of this TCR beta chain was determined in a study of cytomegalovirus exposure and HLA in healthy donors. Overall study context: Among around 170 million T cells, an earlier analysis found roughly 100 million unique TCR beta sequences.

The PCR contained 60 Vbeta and 13 Jbeta primers. In the original workflow: In a later analysis, some 10 million of some 80 million unique beta chains occurred in at least two donors. Method: immunoSEQ multiplex PCR; TCRdb's copy keeps in-frame clones and lacks some. The V and J calls and the clone size are those of that table, but D and trimming were determined from the DNA. Of 80,000 to 100,000 clones listed, 63% were seen once; the top ten hold approximately 15%. Material: PBMCs. This TCR derives from a middle-aged woman in good health and CMV-seropositive.

The CDR3 sequence is CASRGPGRSDTDTQYF. In DNA form, the CDR3 reads TGTGCCAGCAGGGGACCCGGGAGGTCTGACACAGATACGCAGTATTTT. This rearrangement joins TRBV2 to TRBJ2-3; TRBD2 aligns across 7 bases. CDR1 is SNHLY and CDR2 is FYNNEI in the germline V gene. V gave up 6 bases and J gave up 2 bases; unmatched junction bases: 11. CDR3 length equals 16 residues.